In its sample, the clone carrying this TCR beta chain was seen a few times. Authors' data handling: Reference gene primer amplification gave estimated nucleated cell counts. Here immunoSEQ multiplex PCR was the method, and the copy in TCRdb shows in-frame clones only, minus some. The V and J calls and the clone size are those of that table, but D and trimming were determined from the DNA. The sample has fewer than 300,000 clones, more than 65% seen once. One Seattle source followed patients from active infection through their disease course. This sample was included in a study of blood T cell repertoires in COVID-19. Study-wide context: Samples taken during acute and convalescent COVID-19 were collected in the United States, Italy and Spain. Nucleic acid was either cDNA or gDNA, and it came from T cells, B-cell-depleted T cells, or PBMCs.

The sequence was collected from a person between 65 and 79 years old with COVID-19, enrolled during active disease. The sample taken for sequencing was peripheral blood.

The CDR3 region has the DNA TGTGCCAGCAGTTACTTGGAGGGGGAAGCTTTCTTT. It translates to CASSYLEGEAFF. The genes are TRBV6-6 and TRBJ1-1, with D tentatively TRBD1 (5 bases). V was shortened by 1 base and J by 8 bases, with 8 bases between the two germline ends. Germline loops: CDR1 MNHNY, CDR2 SVGAGI (reference sequence). The length of the CDR3 is 12 residues.